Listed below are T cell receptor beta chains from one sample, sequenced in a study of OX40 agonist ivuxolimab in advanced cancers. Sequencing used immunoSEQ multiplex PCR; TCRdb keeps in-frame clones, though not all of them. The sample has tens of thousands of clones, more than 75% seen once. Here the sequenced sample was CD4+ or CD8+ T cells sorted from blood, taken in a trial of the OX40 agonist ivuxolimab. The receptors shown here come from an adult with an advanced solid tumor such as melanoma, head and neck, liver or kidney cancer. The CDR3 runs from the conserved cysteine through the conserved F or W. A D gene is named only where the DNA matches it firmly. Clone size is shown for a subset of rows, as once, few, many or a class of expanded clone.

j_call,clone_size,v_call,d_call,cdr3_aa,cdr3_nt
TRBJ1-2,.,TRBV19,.,CASSIDGRVNGYTF,TGTGCCAGTAGTATAGATGGGCGGGTGAATGGCTACACCTTC
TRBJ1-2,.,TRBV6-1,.,CASSEASTVYGYTF,TGTGCCAGCAGTGAAGCAAGCACGGTATATGGCTACACCTTC
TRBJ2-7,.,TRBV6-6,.,CASRDAGAGQDEQYF,TGTGCCAGCAGGGACGCAGGGGCAGGGCAAGACGAGCAGTACTTC
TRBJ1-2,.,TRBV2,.,CASNQGTNYGYTF,TGTGCCAGCAACCAGGGGACTAACTATGGCTACACCTTC
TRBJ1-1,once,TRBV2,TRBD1,CASRARGQNTEAFF,TGTGCCAGCAGAGCCAGGGGGCAGAACACTGAAGCTTTCTTT
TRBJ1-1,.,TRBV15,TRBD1,CATSRDPGGLGGEAFF,TGTGCCACCAGCAGAGATCCAGGGGGCCTTGGTGGTGAAGCTTTCTTT
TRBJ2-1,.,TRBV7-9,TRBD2,CASSLGGGRTSEQFF,TGTGCCAGCAGCTTAGGGGGTGGCAGGACTAGTGAGCAGTTCTTC
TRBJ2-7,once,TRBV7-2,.,CASRPSRSSYEQYF,TGTGCCAGCAGGCCTAGTAGAAGCTCCTACGAGCAGTACTTC
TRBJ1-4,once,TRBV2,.,CASSPTRATNEKLFF,TGTGCCAGCAGTCCGACTCGGGCAACTAATGAAAAACTGTTTTTT
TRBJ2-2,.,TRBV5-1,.,CASSSGTNTGELFF,TGCGCCAGCAGCTCCGGGACTAACACCGGGGAGCTGTTTTTT